Presented here are 3 T cell receptor beta chains from one specimen sequenced in a study of shared clonotypes between healthy human individuals. Here immunoSEQ multiplex PCR was the method, and the copy in TCRdb shows in-frame clones only, minus some. Among around 620,000 clones, about 95% were seen once, and the ten largest hold around 0.12%. Naive CD8 cells were CD45RO-negative, positively selected for CCR7, excluding terminally differentiated effector memory CD45RA+ cells. Material for sequencing was naive CD8+ T cells sorted from blood. These receptor sequences come from a woman in her 30s in good health.

The V call is TRBV7-8, the J call TRBJ2-7, with 10 bases fitting TRBD2. The germline CDR1 and CDR2 sequences are SGHVS and FQNEAQ. The trim removed 4 bases at V and 6 bases at J, leaving 9 bases unmatched. CDR3 length: 15 residues. Written as DNA, the CDR3 is TGTGCCAGCAGCTCCGGGACTAGCGCACCCCCCGAGCAGTACTTC. The encoded protein is CASSSGTSAPPEQYF.

The J gene is TRBJ2-1, the V gene TRBV7-9; 9 bases map to TRBD1. This CDR3 comprises 17 residues. CDR1 and CDR2 (germline): SEHNR, FQNEAQ (reference sequence). After removal of 5 bases from V and 5 bases from J, the junction contained 13 bases not matched to a gene. The CDR3 reads CASSTPRTGGNHNEQFF. The CDR3 DNA sequence: TGTGCCAGCAGCACTCCCCGAACAGGGGGCAACCACAATGAGCAGTTCTTC. Full variable domain (outside the CDR3, taken from reference TRBV7-9 and TRBJ2-1): DTGVSQNPRHKITKRGQNVTFRCDPISEHNRLYWYRQTLGQGPEFLTYFQNEAQLEKSRLLSDRFSAERPKGSFSTLEIQRTEQGDSAMYLCASSTPRTGGNHNEQFFGPGTRLTVL.

The rearrangement joins TRBV9 to TRBJ1-2, with D possibly matching TRBD1 (5 bases). Germline CDR1 reads SGDLS; CDR2 reads YYNGEE. V was cut by 0 bases and J by 7 bases, with 16 bases left in between. The CDR3 runs 15 residues. The DNA for the CDR3 is TGTGCCAGCAGCGTAGACGAGGGGCTTGGGCCTGGCTACACCTTC. Translating it yields CASSVDEGLGPGYTF.